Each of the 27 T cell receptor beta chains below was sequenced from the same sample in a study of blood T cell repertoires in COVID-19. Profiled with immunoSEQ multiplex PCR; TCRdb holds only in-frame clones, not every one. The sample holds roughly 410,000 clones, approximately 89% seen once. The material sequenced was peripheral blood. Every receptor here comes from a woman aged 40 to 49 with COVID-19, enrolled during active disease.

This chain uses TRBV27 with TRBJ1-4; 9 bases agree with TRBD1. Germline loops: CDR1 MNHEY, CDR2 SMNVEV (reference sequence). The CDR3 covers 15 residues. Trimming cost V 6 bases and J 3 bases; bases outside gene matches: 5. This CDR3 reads CASRRGTGSNEKLFF. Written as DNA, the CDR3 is TGTGCCAGCAGGCGCGGGACAGGGTCTAATGAAAAACTGTTTTTT.

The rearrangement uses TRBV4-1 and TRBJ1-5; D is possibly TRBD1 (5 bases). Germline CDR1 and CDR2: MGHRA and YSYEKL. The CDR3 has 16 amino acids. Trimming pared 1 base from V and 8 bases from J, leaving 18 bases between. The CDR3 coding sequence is TGCGCCAGCAGCCAAGGGCCAGCGGTTGGGGGGAAGCCCCAGCATTTT. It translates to CASSQGPAVGGKPQHF.

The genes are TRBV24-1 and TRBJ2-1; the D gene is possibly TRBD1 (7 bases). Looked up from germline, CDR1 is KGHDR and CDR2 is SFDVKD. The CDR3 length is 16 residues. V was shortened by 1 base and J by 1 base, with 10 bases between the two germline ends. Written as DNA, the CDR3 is TGTGCCACCAGTGATTTATCAGGGGGGTCCTACAATGAGCAGTTCTTC. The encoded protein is CATSDLSGGSYNEQFF.

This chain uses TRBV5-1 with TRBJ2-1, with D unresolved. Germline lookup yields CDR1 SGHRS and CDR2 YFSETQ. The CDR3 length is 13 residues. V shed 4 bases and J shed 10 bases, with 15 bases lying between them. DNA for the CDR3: TGCGCCAGCAGCGCTACCGGGTCCCACGAGCAGTTCTTC. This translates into CASSATGSHEQFF.

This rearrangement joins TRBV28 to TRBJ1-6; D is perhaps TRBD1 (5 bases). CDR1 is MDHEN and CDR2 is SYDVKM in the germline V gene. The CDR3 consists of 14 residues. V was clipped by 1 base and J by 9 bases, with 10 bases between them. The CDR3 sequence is CASSLSGNGSPLHF. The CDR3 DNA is TGTGCCAGCAGTTTATCAGGGAACGGTTCACCCCTCCACTTT.

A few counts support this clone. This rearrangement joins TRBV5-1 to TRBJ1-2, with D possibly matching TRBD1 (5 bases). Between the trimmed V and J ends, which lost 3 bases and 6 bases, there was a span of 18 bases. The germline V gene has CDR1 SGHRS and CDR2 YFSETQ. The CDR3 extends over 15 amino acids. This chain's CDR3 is CASSSLSVGPDGYTF. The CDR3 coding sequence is TGCGCCAGCAGCTCTCTTTCGGTGGGGCCCGATGGCTACACCTTC.

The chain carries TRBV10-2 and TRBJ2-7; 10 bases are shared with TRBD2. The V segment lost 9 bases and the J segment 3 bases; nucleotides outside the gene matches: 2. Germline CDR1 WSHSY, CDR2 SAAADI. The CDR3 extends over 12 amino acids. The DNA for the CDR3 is TGCGCCAGTAGCGGGGGGCTCTACGAGCAGTACTTC. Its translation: CASSGGLYEQYF.

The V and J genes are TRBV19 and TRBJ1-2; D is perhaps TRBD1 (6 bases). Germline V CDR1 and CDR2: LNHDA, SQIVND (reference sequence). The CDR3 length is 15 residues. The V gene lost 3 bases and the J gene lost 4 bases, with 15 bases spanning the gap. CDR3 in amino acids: CASSMTSGQPYGYTF. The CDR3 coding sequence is TGTGCCAGTAGTATGACTTCCGGACAGCCCTATGGCTACACCTTC.

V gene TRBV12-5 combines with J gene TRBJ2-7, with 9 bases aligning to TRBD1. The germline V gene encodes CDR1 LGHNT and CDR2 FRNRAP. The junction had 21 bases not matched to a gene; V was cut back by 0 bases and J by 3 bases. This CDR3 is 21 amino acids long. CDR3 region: CASGLVLRWGQGKKGVYEQYF. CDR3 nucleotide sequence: TGTGCTAGTGGTTTGGTACTTCGTTGGGGACAGGGTAAAAAAGGTGTCTACGAGCAGTACTTC.

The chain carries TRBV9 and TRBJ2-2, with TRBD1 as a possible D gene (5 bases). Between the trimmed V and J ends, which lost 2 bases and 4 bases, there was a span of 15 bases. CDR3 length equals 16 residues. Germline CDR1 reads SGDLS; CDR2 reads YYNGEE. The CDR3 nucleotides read TGTGCCAGCAGCGTCTGGGCAGGACAAAGCACCGGGGAGCTGTTTTTT. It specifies CASSVWAGQSTGELFF.

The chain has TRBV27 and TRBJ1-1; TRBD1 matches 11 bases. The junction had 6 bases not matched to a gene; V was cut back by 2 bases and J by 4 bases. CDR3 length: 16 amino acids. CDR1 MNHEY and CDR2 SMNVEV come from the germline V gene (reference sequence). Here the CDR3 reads CASSLPGQGAGTEAFF. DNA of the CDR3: TGTGCCAGCAGTTTACCCGGACAGGGGGCGGGCACTGAAGCTTTCTTT.

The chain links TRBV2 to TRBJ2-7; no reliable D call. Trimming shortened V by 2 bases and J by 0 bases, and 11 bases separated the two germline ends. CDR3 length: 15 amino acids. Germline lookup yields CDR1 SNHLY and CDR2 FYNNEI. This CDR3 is CASSESRLSSYEQYF. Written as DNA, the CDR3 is TGTGCCAGCAGTGAAAGCCGCCTTAGCTCCTACGAGCAGTACTTC.

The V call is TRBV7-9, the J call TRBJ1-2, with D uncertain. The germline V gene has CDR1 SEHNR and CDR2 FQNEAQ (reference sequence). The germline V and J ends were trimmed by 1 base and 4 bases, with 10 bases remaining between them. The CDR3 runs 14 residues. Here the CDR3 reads CASSLGGAGYGYTF. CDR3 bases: TGTGCCAGCAGCTTAGGCGGCGCCGGCTATGGCTACACCTTC.

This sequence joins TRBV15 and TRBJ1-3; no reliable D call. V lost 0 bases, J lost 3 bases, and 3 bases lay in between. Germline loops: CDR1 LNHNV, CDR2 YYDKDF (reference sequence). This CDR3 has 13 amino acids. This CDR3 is CATSRDNGNTIYF. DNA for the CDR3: TGTGCCACCAGCAGAGATAATGGAAACACCATATATTTT.

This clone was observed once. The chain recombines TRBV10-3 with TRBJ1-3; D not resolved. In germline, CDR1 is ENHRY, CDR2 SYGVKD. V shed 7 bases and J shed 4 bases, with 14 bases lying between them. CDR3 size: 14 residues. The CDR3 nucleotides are TGTGCCATCACCTCTTCAGTACAGGGAAACACCATATATTTT. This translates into CAITSSVQGNTIYF.

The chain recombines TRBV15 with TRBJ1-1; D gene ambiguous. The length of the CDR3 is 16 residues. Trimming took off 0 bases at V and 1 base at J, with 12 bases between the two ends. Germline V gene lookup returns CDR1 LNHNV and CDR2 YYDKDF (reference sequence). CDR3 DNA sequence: TGTGCCACCAGCAGAGATAGGCCCGGAGAGAACACTGAAGCTTTCTTT. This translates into CATSRDRPGENTEAFF.

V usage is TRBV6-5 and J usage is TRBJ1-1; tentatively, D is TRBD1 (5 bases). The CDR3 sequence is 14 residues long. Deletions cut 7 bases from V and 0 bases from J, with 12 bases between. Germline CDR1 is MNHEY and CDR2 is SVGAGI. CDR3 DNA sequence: TGTGCCAGCATAAGTACAGGCTTGAACACTGAAGCTTTCTTT. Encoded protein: CASISTGLNTEAFF.

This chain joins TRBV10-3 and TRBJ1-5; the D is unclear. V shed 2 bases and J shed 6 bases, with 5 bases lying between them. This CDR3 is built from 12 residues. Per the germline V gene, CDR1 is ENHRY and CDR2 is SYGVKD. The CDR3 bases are TGTGCCATCAGTGAGGTATCTCAGCCCCAGCATTTT. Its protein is CAISEVSQPQHF.

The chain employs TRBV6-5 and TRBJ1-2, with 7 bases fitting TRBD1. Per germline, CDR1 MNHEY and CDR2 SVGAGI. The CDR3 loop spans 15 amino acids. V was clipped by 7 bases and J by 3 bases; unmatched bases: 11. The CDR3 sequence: CASKPQGQADYGYTF. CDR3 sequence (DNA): TGTGCCAGCAAACCCCAAGGACAGGCAGACTATGGCTACACCTTC.

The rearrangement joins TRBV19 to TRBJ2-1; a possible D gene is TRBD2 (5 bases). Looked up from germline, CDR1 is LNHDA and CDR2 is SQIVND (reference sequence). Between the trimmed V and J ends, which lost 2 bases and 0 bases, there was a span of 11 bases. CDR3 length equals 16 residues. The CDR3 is CASSIPIGSSYNEQFF. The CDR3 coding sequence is TGTGCCAGTAGTATACCCATAGGGAGCTCCTACAATGAGCAGTTCTTC.

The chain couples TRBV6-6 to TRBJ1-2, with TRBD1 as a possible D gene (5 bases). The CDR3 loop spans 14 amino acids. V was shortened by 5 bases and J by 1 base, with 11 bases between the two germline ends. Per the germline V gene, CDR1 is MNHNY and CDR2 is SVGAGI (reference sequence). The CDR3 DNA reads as TGTGCCAGCAGTAACCCGGGACTTAACTATGGCTACACCTTC. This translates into CASSNPGLNYGYTF.

The CDR3 loop is CASSYRVPGELFF. The CDR3 nucleotides read TGTGCCAGCAGTTACAGGGTACCCGGGGAGCTGTTTTTT. The gene calls are TRBV12-3 or TRBV12-4 and TRBJ2-2, with D perhaps matching TRBD1 (6 bases). The V end lost 4 bases, the J end lost 6 bases, and 9 bases lay between the germline ends. This CDR3 is 13 amino acids long.

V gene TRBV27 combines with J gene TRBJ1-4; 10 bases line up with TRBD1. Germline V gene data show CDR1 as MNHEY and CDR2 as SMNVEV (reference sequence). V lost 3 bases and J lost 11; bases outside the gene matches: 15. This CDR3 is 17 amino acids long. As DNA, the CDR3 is TGTGCCAGCAGTTTCCGGGTCTCCGGGACAGGGGAAGAGAAACTGTTTTTT. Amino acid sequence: CASSFRVSGTGEEKLFF. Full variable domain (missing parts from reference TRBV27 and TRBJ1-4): EAQVTQNPRYLITVTGKKLTVTCSQNMNHEYMSWYRQDPGLGLRQIYYSMNVEVTDKGDVPEGYKVSRKEKRNFPLILESPSPNQTSLYFCASSFRVSGTGEEKLFFGSGTQLSVL.

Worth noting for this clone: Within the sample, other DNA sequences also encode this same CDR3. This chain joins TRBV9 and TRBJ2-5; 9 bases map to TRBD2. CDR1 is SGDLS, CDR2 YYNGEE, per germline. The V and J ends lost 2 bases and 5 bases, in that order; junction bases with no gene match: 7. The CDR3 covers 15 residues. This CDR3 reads CASSVAGGPGETQYF. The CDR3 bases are TGTGCCAGCAGCGTGGCGGGGGGGCCGGGTGAGACCCAGTACTTC.

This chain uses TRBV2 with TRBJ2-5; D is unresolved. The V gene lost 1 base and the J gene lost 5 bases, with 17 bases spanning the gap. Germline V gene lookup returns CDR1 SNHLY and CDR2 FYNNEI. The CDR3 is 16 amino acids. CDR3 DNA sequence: TGTGCCAGCAGTGAAGGGTTACAGAGATTCGAGGAGACCCAGTACTTC. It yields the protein CASSEGLQRFEETQYF.

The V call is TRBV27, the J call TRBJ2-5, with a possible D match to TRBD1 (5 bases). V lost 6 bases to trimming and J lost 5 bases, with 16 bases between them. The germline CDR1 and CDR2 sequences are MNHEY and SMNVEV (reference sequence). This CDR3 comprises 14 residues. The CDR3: CASRGRVRAETQYF. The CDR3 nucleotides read TGTGCCAGCAGGGGCAGGGTCAGGGCTGAGACCCAGTACTTC.

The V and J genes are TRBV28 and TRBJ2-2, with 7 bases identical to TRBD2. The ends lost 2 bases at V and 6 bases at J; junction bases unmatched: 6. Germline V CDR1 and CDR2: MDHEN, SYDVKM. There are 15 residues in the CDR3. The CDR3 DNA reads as TGTGCCAGCAGTTTAAGGGGAGGGCCCCCCGGGGAGCTGTTTTTT. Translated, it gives CASSLRGGPPGELFF.